This T cell receptor (beta chain) was recorded in a study of regulatory T cells in long-lasting Graves disease. At the level of the study: Over 5 years on antithyroid drugs plus positive TSH receptor antibodies marked Graves' disease as persistent. Study-level points and caveats: The TCR repertoire of persistent Graves' patients was less diverse than that of newly diagnosed ones. Persistent disease preferred TRBV28, TRBJ1-2 and TRBJ2-5.

As for time point: persistent/refractory GD, antithyroid drugs over 5 years with positive TRAb. The TCR library was prepared using RNA isolated from PBMCs. EDTA tubes received approximately 9.8 milliliters of drawn peripheral blood. For TCR beta, libraries came from iRepertoire HTBI primers and Arm-PCR of CDR3 regions. TCRdb re-derived calls from the multiplex PCR reads in MiXCR, one entry per CDR3 protein. The sample includes 350,000 to 450,000 distinct CDR3 sequences, 20% to 25% seen only once; the top ten take less than 25%. This clonotype was recorded many times. The antigen is not known. Losses at the gene ends were 4 bases for V and 2 bases for J; bases not matched to a gene: 8. Germline CDR1 is SGHTA and CDR2 is FQGNSA. CDR3 length: 15 amino acids.

This TCR was sampled from a female donor with Graves disease. The chain is built from TRBV7-2 and TRBJ2-7; 7 positions match TRBD2. Here the sequenced sample was peripheral blood mononuclear cells (PBMCs), taken when the disease was refractory, from a patient treated with antithyroid drugs. CDR3 residues: CASSSRTRVPYEQYF. CDR3 in DNA: TGTGCCAGCAGCTCCCGGACTAGGGTTCCCTACGAGCAGTACTTC.